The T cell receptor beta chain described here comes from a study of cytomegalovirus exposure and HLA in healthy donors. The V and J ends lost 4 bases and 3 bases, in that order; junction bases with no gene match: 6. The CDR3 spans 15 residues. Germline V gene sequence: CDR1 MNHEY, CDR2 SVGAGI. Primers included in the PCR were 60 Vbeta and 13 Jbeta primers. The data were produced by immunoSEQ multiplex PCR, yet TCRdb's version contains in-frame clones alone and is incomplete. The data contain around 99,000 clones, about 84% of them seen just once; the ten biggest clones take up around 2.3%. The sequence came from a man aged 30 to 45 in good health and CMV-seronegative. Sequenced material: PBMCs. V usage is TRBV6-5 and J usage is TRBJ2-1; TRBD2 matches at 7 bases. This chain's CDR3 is CASSSSLADYNEQFF. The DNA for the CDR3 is TGTGCCAGCAGTTCAAGTCTAGCGGACTACAATGAGCAGTTCTTC.